The 13 T cell receptor beta chains presented below share a single source sample, sequenced in a study of OX40 agonist ivuxolimab in advanced cancers. Only in-frame clones appear in the TCRdb table, and some are missing; sequencing was by immunoSEQ multiplex PCR. Of roughly 66,000 clones listed, 80% to 85% are singletons. The material sequenced was CD4+ or CD8+ T cells sorted from blood, taken in a trial of the OX40 agonist ivuxolimab. These receptors all come from an adult with an advanced solid tumor such as melanoma, head and neck, liver or kidney cancer.

The chain is built from TRBV7-2 and TRBJ2-3; 12 bases agree with TRBD2. Germline assignment: CDR1 SGHTA and CDR2 FQGNSA. This CDR3 comprises 17 residues. With 1 base clipped from V and 5 bases from J, the junction kept 7 bases outside the gene matches. In nucleotides, the CDR3 is TGTGCCAGCAGCTTAGTCGGGGGACTAGCGGGTCAAGATACGCAGTATTTT. This encodes CASSLVGGLAGQDTQYF.

The chain has TRBV18 and TRBJ1-1; D unclear. Per germline, CDR1 KGHSH and CDR2 LQKENI. V gave up 0 bases and J gave up 3 bases, with 23 bases separating them. The CDR3 sequence is 19 residues long. The CDR3 DNA reads as TGTGCCAGCTCACCACCGATCGCATTAGGGCAGTCCTGGGACACTGAAGCTTTCTTT. This encodes CASSPPIALGQSWDTEAFF. The variable domain in full, completed from reference TRBV18 and TRBJ1-1, reads NAGVMQNPRHLVRRRGQEARLRCSPMKGHSHVYWYRQLPEEGLKFMVYLQKENIIDESGMPKERFSAEFPKEGPSILRIQQVVRGDSAAYFCASSPPIALGQSWDTEAFFGQGTRLTVV.

The rearrangement links TRBV7-8 to TRBJ2-1, with 8 positions matching TRBD2. The V and J ends lost 5 bases and 10 bases, in that order; junction bases with no gene match: 10. Germline V CDR1 and CDR2: SGHVS, FQNEAQ. The CDR3 length is 14 residues. The CDR3 DNA reads as TGTGCCAGCAGCGATCCGGCGGGGGGCAAGGAGCAGTTCTTC. Translating gives CASSDPAGGKEQFF.

The V gene is TRBV11-2, the J gene TRBJ2-3; maybe TRBD1 (5 bases). The V gene lost 2 bases and the J gene lost 0 bases, with 12 bases spanning the gap. The V gene's germline CDR1 is SGHAT and CDR2 FQNNGV. This CDR3 spans 16 amino acids. The DNA for the CDR3 is TGTGCCAGCAGCTTAACAGGTTTATCGAGCACAGATACGCAGTATTTT. Translating gives CASSLTGLSSTDTQYF.

The chain employs TRBV9 and TRBJ2-1; D not resolved. Germline V CDR1 and CDR2: SGDLS, YYNGEE. Deletions cut 7 bases from V and 7 bases from J, with 12 bases between. The CDR3 totals 12 residues. The CDR3 spells CASGFGVNEQFF. Written as DNA, the CDR3 is TGTGCCAGCGGGTTTGGGGTGAATGAGCAGTTCTTC.

The table lists this clone with a few counts. This chain connects TRBV11-3 to TRBJ2-1, with 7 bases identical to TRBD2. Unmatched junction bases numbered 4, after V lost 3 bases and J lost 8 bases. Germline V gene data show CDR1 as SGHNT and CDR2 as YENEEA. This CDR3 has 13 residues. The DNA for the CDR3 is TGTGCCAGCAGCTTCGAGGGAGGGGATGAGCAGTTCTTC. Encoded protein: CASSFEGGDEQFF.

The chain links TRBV28 to TRBJ2-1; TRBD2 aligns across 9 bases. The ends lost 8 bases at V and 8 bases at J; junction bases unmatched: 10. This CDR3 has 14 residues. CDR1 MDHEN and CDR2 SYDVKM come from the germline V gene. The CDR3 loop is CASVGGREGHEQFF. In nucleotides, the CDR3 is TGTGCCAGCGTCGGGGGGCGGGAGGGCCATGAGCAGTTCTTC. The full variable domain, completed using reference TRBV28 and TRBJ2-1, is DVKVTQSSRYLVKRTGEKVFLECVQDMDHENMFWYRQDPGLGLRLIYFSYDVKMKEKGDIPEGYSVSREKKERFSLILESASTNQTSMYLCASVGGREGHEQFFGPGTRLTVL.

As regards this clone: A read error may be the cause here, since a much bigger clone is one base away. The CDR3, as DNA: TGTGCCAGCAGCTGGGACAGAAACTATGGCTACACCTTC. This translates into CASSWDRNYGYTF. This sequence joins TRBV11-2 and TRBJ1-2; 7 nucleotides line up with TRBD1. Germline values: CDR1 SGHAT, CDR2 FQNNGV. The CDR3 totals 13 residues. The V segment lost 4 bases and the J segment 2 bases; nucleotides outside the gene matches: 1.

The V gene is TRBV23-1, the J gene TRBJ1-4; 7 bases fit TRBD1. TRBV23-1 is reported as an ORF; its role is uncertain. The J segment lost 6 bases and the V segment lost 4 bases, leaving 11 bases of the junction unmatched. The CDR3 sequence is 16 residues long. CDR3 residues: CASSPQRQGGDEKLFF. CDR3 DNA: TGCGCCAGCAGTCCGCAGAGACAGGGCGGAGATGAAAAACTGTTTTTT.

J is TRBJ2-5 and V is TRBV5-4; D possibly corresponds to TRBD2 (6 bases). The CDR3 totals 13 residues. The germline V and J ends were trimmed by 2 bases and 2 bases, with 7 bases remaining between them. Germline values: CDR1 SGHNT, CDR2 YYREEE (reference sequence). The CDR3 bases are TGTGCCAGCAGCTTCGGGACTCAAGAGACCCAGTACTTC. Amino acid sequence: CASSFGTQETQYF.

This clone appeared a single time. This chain uses TRBV2 with TRBJ1-1; no reliable D call. Per germline, CDR1 SNHLY and CDR2 FYNNEI. V gave up 5 bases and J gave up 2 bases, with 9 bases separating them. This CDR3 contains 13 residues. For the CDR3, the DNA is TGTGCCAGCAGTATTGCCCCCAACACTGAAGCTTTCTTT. This translates into CASSIAPNTEAFF.

The chain has TRBV23-1 and TRBJ1-2; D is possibly TRBD1 (6 bases). TRBV23-1 is filed as an ORF, its function uncertain. The V gene lost 4 bases and the J gene lost 8 bases, with 17 bases spanning the gap. This CDR3 has 14 residues. CDR3 sequence (DNA): TGCGCCAGCAGTCCGACTTGGTGGGGGCGCGGCTACACCTTC. It translates to CASSPTWWGRGYTF.

The genes are TRBV6-5 and TRBJ2-2; 11 nucleotides line up with TRBD2. The CDR3 length is 15 residues. Germline V gene sequence: CDR1 MNHEY, CDR2 SVGAGI. V lost 7 bases to trimming and J lost 1 base; unmatched junction nucleotides: 2. As DNA, the CDR3 is TGTGCCAGCATCGGACTAGCGGGGAACACCGGGGAGCTGTTTTTT. Translating it yields CASIGLAGNTGELFF.